The 8 T cell receptor beta chains presented below share a single source sample, sequenced in a study of cytomegalovirus exposure and HLA in healthy donors. The PCR made use of 60 Vbeta and 13 Jbeta primers. Some clones are missing from TCRdb's copy, which holds only in-frame ones; the method was immunoSEQ multiplex PCR. The sample lists over 150,000 clones; 81% were seen once. Sequencing was carried out using PBMCs. These TCRs come from a woman under 30 in good health and CMV-seronegative.

This clone was detected a few times. Mismatch with germline at one junction end may stem from a read error. Other DNA sequences of this sample code for an identical CDR3. This chain's CDR3 is CASSLNRDGYTF. The CDR3 nucleotides read TGTGCCAGCAGCCTTAACAGGGATGGCTACACCTTC. V and J are TRBV4-1 and TRBJ1-2, with D possibly TRBD1 on 6 matching bases. Germline CDR1 reads MGHRA; CDR2 reads YSYEKL. The length of the CDR3 is 12 residues.

V usage is TRBV2 and J usage is TRBJ2-3; perhaps TRBD1 as D (5 bases). Trimming left V 3 bases short and J 2 bases short, with 12 bases between. CDR1 is SNHLY, CDR2 FYNNEI, per germline. CDR3 size: 15 residues. The CDR3 DNA sequence: TGTGCCAGCAGTGAGGGAAGACAGAACACAGATACGCAGTATTTT. Translated: CASSEGRQNTDTQYF.

V and J are TRBV27 and TRBJ2-7; 14 bases are shared with TRBD2. The CDR3 loop spans 15 amino acids. J lost 3 bases, V lost 5 bases, and 3 bases had no gene match. Germline CDR1 and CDR2: MNHEY and SMNVEV (reference sequence). CDR3 sequence reads: CASSEGLAGVYEQYF. The CDR3 DNA follows: TGTGCCAGCAGTGAGGGACTAGCGGGAGTCTACGAGCAGTACTTC.

This chain links TRBV6-5 with TRBJ1-2, with 9 bases matching TRBD1. With 2 bases clipped from V and 4 bases from J, the junction kept 2 bases outside the gene matches. Germline-derived CDR1 and CDR2 are MNHEY and SVGAGI. The CDR3 extends over 14 amino acids. The CDR3, as DNA: TGTGCCAGCAGTTACGGGACAGGGACCTATGGCTACACCTTC. Translating it yields CASSYGTGTYGYTF.

The rearrangement links TRBV14 to TRBJ2-7; 8 nucleotides match TRBD1. The V gene end was trimmed by 1 base and the J gene end by 12 bases; junction bases not matched to a gene: 5. The CDR3 runs 12 residues. Germline CDR1 is SGHDN and CDR2 is FVKESK. In DNA form, the CDR3 reads TGTGCCAGCAGCCAAGGGCGACAGGGGTGGTACTTC. It specifies CASSQGRQGWYF.

J is TRBJ1-2 and V is TRBV6-6, with 11 bases matching TRBD1. V gave up 5 bases and J gave up 8 bases; unmatched junction bases: 4. Looked up from germline, CDR1 is MNHNY and CDR2 is SVGAGI (reference sequence). The CDR3 extends over 13 amino acids. The DNA of the CDR3 is TGTGCCAGCAGTCGGGGACAGGGGGTGGGCTACACCTTC. This translates into CASSRGQGVGYTF.

J is TRBJ1-5 and V is TRBV5-8, with D hard to call. The V gene lost 1 base and the J gene lost 6 bases, with 14 bases spanning the gap. The length of the CDR3 is 15 residues. The germline V gene has CDR1 SGHTS and CDR2 YDEGEE. CDR3 nucleotide sequence: TGTGCCAGCAGCTTGTTTGTCGCGGTTGGTCAGCCCCAGCATTTT. It yields the protein CASSLFVAVGQPQHF.

This clone occurred a few times. The rearrangement links TRBV5-1 to TRBJ2-3; 7 bases line up with TRBD1. This CDR3 is 14 amino acids long. CDR1 is SGHRS, CDR2 YFSETQ, per germline. V shed 2 bases, J shed 2 bases, and the junction held 2 bases outside the gene matches. The CDR3 DNA reads TGCGCCAGCAGCTTAGGGACAGCCACAGATACGCAGTATTTT. It specifies CASSLGTATDTQYF.